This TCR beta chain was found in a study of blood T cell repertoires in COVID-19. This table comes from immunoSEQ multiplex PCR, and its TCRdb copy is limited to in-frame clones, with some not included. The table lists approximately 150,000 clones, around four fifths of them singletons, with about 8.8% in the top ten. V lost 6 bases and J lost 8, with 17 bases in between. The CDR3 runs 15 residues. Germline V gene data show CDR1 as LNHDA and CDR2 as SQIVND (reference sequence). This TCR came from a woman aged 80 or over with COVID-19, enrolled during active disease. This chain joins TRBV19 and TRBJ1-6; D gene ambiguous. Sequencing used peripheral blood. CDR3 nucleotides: TGTGCCAGTAGATCGGGATGGCAGCCGGATTCACCCCTCCACTTT. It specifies CASRSGWQPDSPLHF.